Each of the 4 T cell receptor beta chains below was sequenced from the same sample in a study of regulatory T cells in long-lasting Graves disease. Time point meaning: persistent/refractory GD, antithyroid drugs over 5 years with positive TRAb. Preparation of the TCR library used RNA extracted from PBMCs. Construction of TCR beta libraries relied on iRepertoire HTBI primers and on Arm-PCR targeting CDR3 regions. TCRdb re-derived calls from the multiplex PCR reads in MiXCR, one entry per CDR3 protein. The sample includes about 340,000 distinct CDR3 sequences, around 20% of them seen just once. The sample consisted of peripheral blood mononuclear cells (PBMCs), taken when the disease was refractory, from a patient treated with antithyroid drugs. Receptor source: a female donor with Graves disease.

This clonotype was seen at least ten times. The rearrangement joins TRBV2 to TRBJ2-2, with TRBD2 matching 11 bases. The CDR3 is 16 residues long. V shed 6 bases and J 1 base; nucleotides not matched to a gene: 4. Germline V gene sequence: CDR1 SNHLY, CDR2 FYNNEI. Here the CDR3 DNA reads TGTGCCAGCAGGCGACTAGCGGGGAAGAACACCGGGGAGCTGTTTTTT. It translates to CASRRLAGKNTGELFF. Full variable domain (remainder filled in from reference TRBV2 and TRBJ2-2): EPEVTQTPSHQVTQMGQEVILRCVPISNHLYFYWYRQILGQKVEFLVSFYNNEISEKSEIFDDQFSVERPDGSNFTLKIRSTKLEDSAMYFCASRRLAGKNTGELFFGEGSRLTVL.

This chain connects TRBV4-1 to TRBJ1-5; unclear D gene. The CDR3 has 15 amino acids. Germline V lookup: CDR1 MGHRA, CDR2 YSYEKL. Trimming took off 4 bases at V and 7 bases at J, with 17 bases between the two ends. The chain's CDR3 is CASSRSALEGQPQHF. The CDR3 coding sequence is TGCGCCAGCAGCCGGTCCGCTCTGGAGGGCCAGCCCCAGCATTTT.

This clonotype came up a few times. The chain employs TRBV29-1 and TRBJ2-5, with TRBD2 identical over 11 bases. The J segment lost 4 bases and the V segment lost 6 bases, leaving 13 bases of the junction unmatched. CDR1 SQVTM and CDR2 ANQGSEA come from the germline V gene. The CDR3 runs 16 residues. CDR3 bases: TGCAGCGTGGGGGGGGACCTAGCGGGAGGAGGAGAGACCCAGTACTTC. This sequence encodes CSVGGDLAGGGETQYF.

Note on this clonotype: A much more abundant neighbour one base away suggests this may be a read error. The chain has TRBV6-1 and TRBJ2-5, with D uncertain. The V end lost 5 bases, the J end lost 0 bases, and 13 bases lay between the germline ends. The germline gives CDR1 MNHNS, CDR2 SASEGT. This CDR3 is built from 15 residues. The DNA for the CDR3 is TGTGCCAGCAGTCACGGGTCTTGGTACCAAGAGACCCAGTACTTC. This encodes CASSHGSWYQETQYF.